The 26 T cell receptor beta chains reported below all come from one sample, sequenced in a study of cytomegalovirus exposure and HLA in healthy donors. Researchers ran the PCR with 60 Vbeta and 13 Jbeta primers. The table came from immunoSEQ multiplex PCR; TCRdb's copy has only in-frame clones and leaves some out. The data show approximately 150,000 clones, roughly 87% seen once. Sequencing used PBMCs. These receptors came from a man aged 45-60 years in good health and CMV-seropositive.

CDR3 sequence: CASLSGRAENTEAFF. CDR3 sequence (DNA): TGTGCCAGTCTCTCAGGCAGGGCGGAGAACACTGAAGCTTTCTTT. The chain recombines TRBV19 with TRBJ1-1; possible D gene TRBD1, 5 bases. The CDR3 is made up of 15 amino acids. V was shortened by 8 bases and J by 1 base, with 17 bases between the two germline ends. Looked up from germline, CDR1 is LNHDA and CDR2 is SQIVND (reference sequence).

This chain joins TRBV27 and TRBJ1-1; D perhaps matches TRBD1 (6 bases). CDR1 and CDR2 (germline): MNHEY, SMNVEV (reference sequence). CDR3 length: 13 residues. V gave up 6 bases and J gave up 1 base, with 9 bases separating them. In DNA, the CDR3 is TGTGCCAGCAGCACGGGACAGAACACTGAAGCTTTCTTT. Its translation is CASSTGQNTEAFF.

V is TRBV15 and J is TRBJ2-1, with D maybe TRBD2 (6 bases). The CDR3 runs to 15 residues. The ends were cut back, 9 bases at V and 1 base at J, with 16 bases in the middle. Per germline, CDR1 LNHNV and CDR2 YYDKDF (reference sequence). CDR3 loop: CATNRGGVSYNEQFF. CDR3 bases: TGTGCCACTAACCGGGGCGGGGTGTCCTACAATGAGCAGTTCTTC.

V gene TRBV6-1 combines with J gene TRBJ2-4; TRBD1 matches 7 bases. Unmatched junction bases numbered 4, after V lost 0 bases and J lost 8 bases. Germline values: CDR1 MNHNS, CDR2 SASEGT. The CDR3 loop spans 14 amino acids. The CDR3 loop reads CASSEAGGADIQYF. CDR3 bases: TGTGCCAGCAGTGAAGCAGGGGGCGCGGACATTCAGTACTTC.

The V and J genes are TRBV5-1 and TRBJ1-6, with D possibly TRBD1 on 6 matching bases. Germline CDR1 reads SGHRS; CDR2 reads YFSETQ. V lost 2 bases and J 5 bases, leaving 14 bases between the germline ends. This CDR3 region has 16 residues. CDR3 protein: CASSFTAGANNSPLHF. The CDR3 nucleotides are TGCGCCAGCAGCTTTACGGCAGGGGCAAATAATTCACCCCTCCACTTT.

This clone has a single count. V gene TRBV27 combines with J gene TRBJ2-2; tentatively, D is TRBD1 (6 bases). V lost 5 bases and J lost 6, with 13 bases in between. The CDR3 has 14 amino acids. Per the germline V gene, CDR1 is MNHEY and CDR2 is SMNVEV (reference sequence). The CDR3 loop reads CASSPRTDPGELFF. The CDR3 DNA follows: TGTGCCAGCAGTCCTCGGACAGACCCCGGGGAGCTGTTTTTT.

The chain uses TRBV15 and TRBJ1-6; 7 positions match TRBD1. V shed 2 bases, J shed 7 bases, and the junction held 2 bases outside the gene matches. In germline, CDR1 is LNHNV, CDR2 YYDKDF (reference sequence). The CDR3 loop spans 14 amino acids. CDR3 nucleotide sequence: TGTGCCACCAGCAGAACAGGGGTAAATTCACCCCTCCACTTT. It encodes CATSRTGVNSPLHF.

The rearrangement joins TRBV5-6 to TRBJ1-1; D perhaps matches TRBD1 (6 bases). The CDR3 spans 15 residues. Germline CDR1 SGHDT, CDR2 YYEEEE. V lost 3 bases and J 2 bases, leaving 14 bases between the germline ends. The CDR3 coding sequence is TGTGCCAGCAGCTCGATAGACAGGCAAAACACTGAAGCTTTCTTT. Encoded protein: CASSSIDRQNTEAFF.

This clone occurred once. This rearrangement joins TRBV27 to TRBJ2-7; 7 bases are a match to TRBD2. The CDR3 is 15 residues long. Germline CDR1 and CDR2: MNHEY and SMNVEV (reference sequence). V was pared by 8 bases and J by 2 bases, with 12 bases of the junction left unmatched. The CDR3 DNA reads TGTGCCAGCGGAGTGGGGGGGGGATACCCCTACGAGCAGTACTTC. Protein: CASGVGGGYPYEQYF.

This clone appeared a single time. The rearrangement links TRBV2 to TRBJ2-5; D ambiguous. Germline V gives CDR1 SNHLY, CDR2 FYNNEI. The V gene lost 7 bases and the J gene lost 5 bases, with 14 bases spanning the gap. The CDR3 spans 13 residues. This CDR3 is CASTPGSPETQYF. In DNA, the CDR3 is TGTGCCAGCACTCCAGGTTCTCCCGAGACCCAGTACTTC.

This chain links TRBV27 with TRBJ2-1; 9 nucleotides align to TRBD2. CDR1 and CDR2 (germline): MNHEY, SMNVEV (reference sequence). The CDR3 extends over 17 amino acids. The ends lost 6 bases at V and 3 bases at J; junction bases unmatched: 12. The chain's CDR3 is CASSLMGASGDYNEQFF. As DNA, the CDR3 is TGTGCCAGCAGCCTCATGGGCGCTAGCGGGGACTACAATGAGCAGTTCTTC.

The chain carries TRBV28 and TRBJ1-1, with 8 bases that match TRBD1. Losses at the gene ends were 5 bases for V and 10 bases for J; bases not matched to a gene: 15. The CDR3 is 15 residues long. CDR1 MDHEN and CDR2 SYDVKM come from the germline V gene. CDR3 in amino acids: CASSPRDRFPFGAFF. As DNA, the CDR3 is TGTGCCAGCAGTCCAAGGGACAGGTTCCCTTTTGGAGCTTTCTTT.

The genes are TRBV28 and TRBJ2-5; 9 bases fit TRBD2. This CDR3 contains 12 residues. V trimming: 11 bases; J trimming: 5 bases; junction bases outside the gene matches: 6. CDR1 MDHEN and CDR2 SYDVKM come from the germline V gene. This chain's CDR3 is CASKREVETQYF. Written as DNA, the CDR3 is TGTGCCTCTAAGCGGGAGGTGGAGACCCAGTACTTC. Together with reference TRBV28 and TRBJ2-5, the CDR3 gives the full variable domain: DVKVTQSSRYLVKRTGEKVFLECVQDMDHENMFWYRQDPGLGLRLIYFSYDVKMKEKGDIPEGYSVSREKKERFSLILESASTNQTSMYLCASKREVETQYFGPGTRLLVL.

About this clone: Other DNA sequences within the sample encode an identical CDR3. The chain joins TRBV19 to TRBJ2-7; TRBD2 aligns across 7 bases. The CDR3 has 15 amino acids. V shed 3 bases and J 0 bases; nucleotides not matched to a gene: 5. Per germline, CDR1 LNHDA and CDR2 SQIVND (reference sequence). The CDR3 nucleotides are TGTGCCAGTAGTATTGGAGCGGGAAGCTCCTACGAGCAGTACTTC. Translating gives CASSIGAGSSYEQYF.

This chain uses TRBV6-6 with TRBJ1-6; 7 bases agree with TRBD1. The CDR3 is made up of 15 amino acids. The germline gives CDR1 MNHNY, CDR2 SVGAGI (reference sequence). V lost 6 bases to trimming and J lost 7 bases; unmatched junction nucleotides: 9. Here the CDR3 DNA reads TGTGCCAGCAGGACCGCCGACAGGGTAAATTCACCCCTCCACTTT. Protein: CASRTADRVNSPLHF.

The chain has TRBV7-8 and TRBJ2-1; a weak D match, TRBD1 (6 bases). The CDR3 spans 16 residues. The V end lost 5 bases, the J end lost 0 bases, and 14 bases lay between the germline ends. The germline V gene has CDR1 SGHVS and CDR2 FQNEAQ. The CDR3 DNA reads TGTGCCAGCAGCCCCGAGACAGGCAGCTCCTACAATGAGCAGTTCTTC. It yields the protein CASSPETGSSYNEQFF.

The V gene is TRBV7-6, the J gene TRBJ2-1; D possibly corresponds to TRBD2 (5 bases). CDR3 size: 15 residues. Trimming cost V 3 bases and J 3 bases, with 12 bases left between them. Germline V gene lookup returns CDR1 SGHVS and CDR2 FNYEAQ. For the CDR3, the DNA is TGTGCCAGCAGCTTGAAGTCCCGGGGCTACAATGAGCAGTTCTTC. Translation gives CASSLKSRGYNEQFF. The complete variable domain, with remaining parts taken from reference TRBV7-6 and TRBJ2-1, reads GAGVSQSPRYKVTKRGQDVALRCDPISGHVSLYWYRQALGQGPEFLTYFNYEAQQDKSGLPNDRFSAERPEGSISTLTIQRTEQRDSAMYRCASSLKSRGYNEQFFGPGTRLTVL.

J is TRBJ1-6 and V is TRBV6-5, with D perhaps matching TRBD1 (6 bases). The V gene's germline CDR1 is MNHEY and CDR2 SVGAGI. This CDR3 is 16 amino acids long. Trimming pared 4 bases from V and 6 bases from J, leaving 16 bases between. The chain's CDR3 is CASSFGQGNSNSPLHF. The CDR3 region has the DNA TGTGCCAGCAGTTTTGGGCAGGGGAACAGTAATTCACCCCTCCACTTT.

The chain couples TRBV7-9 to TRBJ2-5; 7 nucleotides match TRBD1. Germline V lookup: CDR1 SEHNR, CDR2 FQNEAQ (reference sequence). V lost 8 bases to trimming and J lost 4 bases; unmatched junction nucleotides: 13. The CDR3 spans 15 residues. In DNA form, the CDR3 reads TGTGCCAGCGGCTCACGACAGGGTCTGGGAGAGACCCAGTACTTC. This gives the protein CASGSRQGLGETQYF.

This chain joins TRBV6-6 and TRBJ2-1; TRBD2 might be the D (6 bases). The V gene lost 4 bases and the J gene lost 7 bases, with 8 bases spanning the gap. CDR3 length: 12 residues. Germline loops: CDR1 MNHNY, CDR2 SVGAGI (reference sequence). The CDR3: CASSWDLNEQFF. As DNA, the CDR3 is TGTGCCAGCAGTTGGGACTTAAATGAGCAGTTCTTC.

The CDR3 DNA follows: TGTGCCAGCAGTGAAGGGACAGGGGGCGATAAGCAGTACTTC. It encodes CASSEGTGGDKQYF. The rearrangement uses TRBV2 and TRBJ2-7; TRBD1 agrees at 11 bases. This CDR3 is 14 amino acids long. In germline, CDR1 is SNHLY, CDR2 FYNNEI. Trimming at V came to 1 base and at J to 8 bases, leaving 4 bases not matched to a gene.

The chain links TRBV2 to TRBJ2-3; D ambiguous. Between the trimmed V and J ends, which lost 6 bases and 4 bases, there was a span of 8 bases. This CDR3 has 12 residues. Germline V gives CDR1 SNHLY, CDR2 FYNNEI. The CDR3 DNA reads TGTGCCAGCAGACAAATCGCAGATACGCAGTATTTT. Translation gives CASRQIADTQYF.

The chain is built from TRBV28 and TRBJ1-5, with 7 bases matching TRBD1. Germline V gene sequence: CDR1 MDHEN, CDR2 SYDVKM. CDR3 length: 17 residues. V was clipped by 2 bases and J by 2 bases; unmatched bases: 9. DNA of the CDR3: TGTGCCAGCAGTTTAGTGAAATTAAGGGGGCGCAATCAGCCCCAGCATTTT. This codes for CASSLVKLRGRNQPQHF.

V is TRBV19 and J is TRBJ2-3; 10 nucleotides agree with TRBD2. V lost 0 bases to trimming and J lost 5 bases; unmatched junction nucleotides: 5. The CDR3 extends over 16 amino acids. Germline CDR1 reads LNHDA; CDR2 reads SQIVND (reference sequence). The CDR3, as DNA: TGTGCCAGTAGTATAGATCGAGCGGGAGGGTTAGATACGCAGTATTTT. Residues: CASSIDRAGGLDTQYF.

The chain has TRBV19 and TRBJ1-1; the match to TRBD1 covers 8 bases. This CDR3 comprises 13 residues. Germline lookup yields CDR1 LNHDA and CDR2 SQIVND (reference sequence). The ends lost 6 bases at V and 1 base at J; junction bases unmatched: 1. The CDR3 sequence: CASRDRGNTEAFF. CDR3 DNA sequence: TGTGCCAGTAGAGACAGGGGGAACACTGAAGCTTTCTTT.

This clone was observed a single time. CDR3 coding DNA: TGTGCCAGCAGCTTGTGGACAGGGAGCCCAGATACGCAGTATTTT. It translates to CASSLWTGSPDTQYF. The chain employs TRBV5-5 and TRBJ2-3; 8 bases agree with TRBD1. This CDR3 spans 15 amino acids. Germline-derived CDR1 and CDR2 are SGHKS and YYEKEE (reference sequence). The J segment lost 4 bases and the V segment lost 1 base, leaving 5 bases of the junction unmatched. The full variable domain, completed using reference TRBV5-5 and TRBJ2-3, is DAGVTQSPTHLIKTRGQQVTLRCSPISGHKSVSWYQQVLGQGPQFIFQYYEKEERGRGNFPDRFSARQFPNYSSELNVNALLLGDSALYLCASSLWTGSPDTQYFGPGTRLTVL.